These 9 T cell receptor beta chains were all obtained from the same sample, sequenced in a study of T cell repertoires in cytomegalovirus infection. These receptors have no known antigen. TCRdb analysed the reads with MiXCR anew, one entry per CDR3 protein. The sample carries 700,000 to 900,000 distinct CDR3 sequences, roughly 29% recorded once. The specimen was cultured CD8+ T cells from PBMCs, collected from culture after CMV antigen stimulation. The receptor source for this set is a human donor in good health (CMV status not recorded). Some clones in this sample may be carry-over from other donors' samples.

CDR3 in amino acids: CASIGGHEQFF. The CDR3 bases are TGTGCCAGCATAGGTGGGCATGAGCAGTTCTTC. V usage is TRBV2 and J usage is TRBJ2-1, with D unclear. The V end lost 7 bases, the J end lost 8 bases, and 9 bases lay between the germline ends. Per germline, CDR1 SNHLY and CDR2 FYNNEI. The CDR3 totals 11 residues. Supplemented by reference TRBV2 and TRBJ2-1, the full variable domain reads EPEVTQTPSHQVTQMGQEVILRCVPISNHLYFYWYRQILGQKVEFLVSFYNNEISEKSEIFDDQFSVERPDGSNFTLKIRSTKLEDSAMYFCASIGGHEQFFGPGTRLTVL.

The J gene is TRBJ2-7, the V gene TRBV20-1; perhaps TRBD1 as D (5 bases). Deletions cut 4 bases from V and 3 bases from J, with 16 bases between. CDR1 and CDR2 from the germline V gene are DFQATT and SNEGSKA (reference sequence). This CDR3 contains 14 residues. The chain's CDR3 is CSANKWGEVYEQYV. CDR3 in DNA: TGCAGTGCTAACAAGTGGGGCGAAGTCTACGAGCAGTACGTC.

V usage is TRBV12-3 or TRBV12-4 and J usage is TRBJ1-2; D uncertain. V was clipped by 6 bases and J by 1 base, with 15 bases between them. This CDR3 region has 15 residues. The CDR3 sequence: CASSVIPTSNYGYTF. CDR3 nucleotide sequence: TGTGCCAGCAGCGTCATTCCTACTAGTAACTATGGCTACACCTTC.

This chain uses TRBV12-5 with TRBJ2-3; D is undetermined. Germline V lookup: CDR1 LGHNT, CDR2 FRNRAP. V lost 3 bases and J 2 bases, leaving 15 bases between the germline ends. CDR3 length: 16 residues. The CDR3 reads CASGFGSSSTTDTQYF. CDR3 nucleotide sequence: TGTGCTAGTGGTTTCGGCAGCTCCTCGACCACAGATACGCAGTATTTT. Full variable domain (rest looked up from reference TRBV12-5 and TRBJ2-3): DARVTQTPRHKVTEMGQEVTMRCQPILGHNTVFWYRQTMMQGLELLAYFRNRAPLDDSGMPKDRFSAEMPDATLATLKIQPSEPRDSAVYFCASGFGSSSTTDTQYFGPGTRLTVL.

CDR3 sequence: CASSDGIWMGTQYF. CDR3 coding DNA: TGTGCCAGCAGTGACGGCATATGGATGGGGACCCAGTACTTC. The chain couples TRBV25-1 to TRBJ2-5; D remains ambiguous. The CDR3 consists of 14 residues. Trimming left V 3 bases short and J 7 bases short, with 15 bases between. In germline, CDR1 is MGHDK, CDR2 SYGVNS.

The table lists this clonotype with a few counts. This rearrangement joins TRBV6-2 or TRBV6-3 to TRBJ2-7; TRBD2 agrees at 9 bases. V was pared by 5 bases and J by 7 bases, with 6 bases of the junction left unmatched. There are 13 residues in the CDR3. Germline CDR1 and CDR2: MNHEY and SVGEGT. Here the CDR3 reads CASSRGLAWEQYV. CDR3 sequence (DNA): TGTGCCAGCAGTCGGGGACTAGCTTGGGAGCAGTACGTC.

This CDR3 reads CASRPPGPISNEQFF. The CDR3 DNA reads TGTGCCAGCAGACCGCCGGGCCCTATCTCCAATGAGCAGTTCTTC. This sequence joins TRBV28 and TRBJ2-1; the D is unclear. CDR3 length: 15 residues. CDR1 MDHEN and CDR2 SYDVKM come from the germline V gene. V gave up 6 bases and J gave up 6 bases, with 18 bases separating them.

This clonotype was counted only a few times. The chain recombines TRBV6-1 with TRBJ1-4, with a possible D match to TRBD1 (5 bases). V lost 1 base and J 5 bases, leaving 20 bases between the germline ends. This CDR3 spans 18 amino acids. CDR1 MNHNS and CDR2 SASEGT come from the germline V gene. The CDR3 region is CASSEGMVFRGMNEKLFF. The CDR3 bases are TGTGCCAGCAGTGAAGGAATGGTCTTTAGGGGCATGAATGAAAAACTGTTTTTT.

The chain recombines TRBV20-1 with TRBJ1-5; tentatively, D is TRBD1 (6 bases). Looked up from germline, CDR1 is DFQATT and CDR2 is SNEGSKA (reference sequence). V was clipped by 0 bases and J by 2 bases, with 20 bases between them. The CDR3 contains 18 residues. The CDR3 reads CSARDQGSPLLGNQPQHF. CDR3 coding DNA: TGCAGTGCTAGAGATCAGGGGTCCCCCTTGTTGGGCAATCAGCCCCAGCATTTT.